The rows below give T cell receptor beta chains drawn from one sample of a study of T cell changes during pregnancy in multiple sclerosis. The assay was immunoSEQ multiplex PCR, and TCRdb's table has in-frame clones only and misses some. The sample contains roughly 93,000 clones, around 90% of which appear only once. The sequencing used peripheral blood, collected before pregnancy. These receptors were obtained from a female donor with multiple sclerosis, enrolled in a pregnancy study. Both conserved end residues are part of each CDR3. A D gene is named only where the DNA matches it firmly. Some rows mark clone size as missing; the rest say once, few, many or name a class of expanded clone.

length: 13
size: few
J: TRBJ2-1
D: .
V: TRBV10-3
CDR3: CAISDRGGNEQFF
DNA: TGTGCCATCAGTGACCGAGGGGGCAATGAGCAGTTCTTC

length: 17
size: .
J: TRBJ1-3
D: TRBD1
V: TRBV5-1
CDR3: CASSPTTGGLGGNTIYF
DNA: TGCGCCAGCAGCCCTACGACAGGGGGTCTTGGTGGAAACACCATATATTTT

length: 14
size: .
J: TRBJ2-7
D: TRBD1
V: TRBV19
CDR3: CASSTGQGAYEQYF
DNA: TGTGCCAGTAGTACGGGACAGGGGGCCTACGAGCAGTACTTC

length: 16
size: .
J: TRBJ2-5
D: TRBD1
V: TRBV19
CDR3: CASSNRQGRYQETQYF
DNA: TGTGCCAGTAGTAACCGACAGGGGAGGTACCAAGAGACCCAGTACTTC

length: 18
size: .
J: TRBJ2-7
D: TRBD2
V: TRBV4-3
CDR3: CASSQDRTSGSSSYEQYF
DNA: TGCGCCAGCAGCCAAGACCGGACTAGCGGGTCCAGCTCCTACGAGCAGTACTTC

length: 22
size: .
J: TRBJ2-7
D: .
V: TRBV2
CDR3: CASSHGQGATSPPTLSTYEQYF
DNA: TGTGCCAGCAGTCATGGACAGGGAGCGACTAGCCCCCCAACCTTATCGACCTACGAGCAGTACTTC

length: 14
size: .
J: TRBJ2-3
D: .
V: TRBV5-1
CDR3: CASSLEGGADTQYF
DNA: TGCGCCAGCAGCTTGGAGGGAGGCGCAGATACGCAGTATTTT

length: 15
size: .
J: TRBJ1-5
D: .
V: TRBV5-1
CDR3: CASSLEGGSNQPQHF
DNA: TGCGCCAGCAGCTTGGAAGGGGGTAGCAATCAGCCCCAGCATTTT

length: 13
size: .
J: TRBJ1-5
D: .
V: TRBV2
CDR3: CASSRDTNQPQHF
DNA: TGTGCCAGCAGCCGGGACACCAATCAGCCCCAGCATTTT

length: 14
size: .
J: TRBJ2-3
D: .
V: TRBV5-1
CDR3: CASSLDRAADTQYF
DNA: TGCGCCAGCAGCTTGGACAGGGCCGCAGATACGCAGTATTTT

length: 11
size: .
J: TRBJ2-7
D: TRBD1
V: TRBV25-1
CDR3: CASSDRDRVNF
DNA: TGTGCCAGCAGTGACCGGGACAGGGTAAACTTC

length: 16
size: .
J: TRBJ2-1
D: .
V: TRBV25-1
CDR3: CASSDMVTVSYNEQFF
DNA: TGTGCCAGCAGTGATATGGTGACAGTATCCTACAATGAGCAGTTCTTC

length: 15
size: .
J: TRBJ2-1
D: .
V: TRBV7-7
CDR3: CASSLGPGATNEQFF
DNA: TGTGCCAGCAGCTTAGGGCCAGGGGCTACAAATGAGCAGTTCTTC

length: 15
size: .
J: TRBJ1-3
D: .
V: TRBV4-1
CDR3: CASSQDPSSGNTIYF
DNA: TGCGCCAGCAGCCAAGACCCCAGCTCTGGAAACACCATATATTTT

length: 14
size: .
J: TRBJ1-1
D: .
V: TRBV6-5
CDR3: CASTDTHVNTEAFF
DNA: TGTGCCAGCACCGATACTCATGTGAACACTGAAGCTTTCTTT

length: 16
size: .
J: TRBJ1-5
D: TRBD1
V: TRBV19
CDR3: CASSNPGQGSNQPQHF
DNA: TGTGCCAGTAGTAATCCGGGACAGGGAAGCAATCAGCCCCAGCATTTT

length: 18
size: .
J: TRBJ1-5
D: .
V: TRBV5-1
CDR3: CASSLIQDRPHSNQPQHF
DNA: TGCGCCAGCAGCCTGATCCAAGACAGGCCCCATAGCAATCAGCCCCAGCATTTT

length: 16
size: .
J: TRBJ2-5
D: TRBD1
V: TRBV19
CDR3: CASSQLSGTGPGTQYF
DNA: TGTGCCAGTAGTCAACTATCCGGGACAGGCCCTGGGACCCAGTACTTC

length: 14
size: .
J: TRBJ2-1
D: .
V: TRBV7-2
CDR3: CASSLRAIGSEQFF
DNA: TGTGCCAGCAGCCTAAGGGCCATCGGGAGTGAGCAGTTCTTC

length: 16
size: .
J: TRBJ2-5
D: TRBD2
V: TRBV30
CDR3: CAWSVGLAGGQETQYF
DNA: TGTGCCTGGAGTGTGGGCCTAGCGGGAGGGCAAGAGACCCAGTACTTC

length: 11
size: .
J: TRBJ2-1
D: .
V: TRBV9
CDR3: CASSVAGEQFF
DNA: TGTGCCAGCAGCGTAGCCGGTGAGCAGTTCTTC

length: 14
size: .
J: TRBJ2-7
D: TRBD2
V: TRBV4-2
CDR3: CASSHGTSGEEQYF
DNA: TGTGCCAGCAGCCACGGGACTAGCGGGGAGGAGCAGTACTTC

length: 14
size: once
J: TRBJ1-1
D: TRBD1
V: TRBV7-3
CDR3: CASSFGQGNTEAFF
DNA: TGTGCCAGCAGCTTTGGACAGGGGAATACTGAAGCTTTCTTT

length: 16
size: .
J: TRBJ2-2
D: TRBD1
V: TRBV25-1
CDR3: CASSEFAGGNTGELFF
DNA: TGTGCCAGCAGTGAATTCGCAGGGGGTAACACCGGGGAGCTGTTTTTT

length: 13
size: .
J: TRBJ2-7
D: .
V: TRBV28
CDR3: CASSSLAPYEQYF
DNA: TGTGCCAGCAGTTCTCTCGCGCCCTACGAGCAGTACTTC

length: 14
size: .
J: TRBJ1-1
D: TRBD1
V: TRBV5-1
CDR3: CASSQPDRASEAFF
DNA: TGCGCCAGCAGTCAACCGGACAGGGCCTCCGAAGCTTTCTTT

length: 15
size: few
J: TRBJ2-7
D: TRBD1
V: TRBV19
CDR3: CASSFGQGVAYEQYF
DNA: TGTGCCAGTAGTTTCGGACAGGGAGTTGCCTACGAGCAGTACTTC

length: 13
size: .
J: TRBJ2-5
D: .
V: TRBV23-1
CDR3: CASSQRGGETQYF
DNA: TGCGCCAGCAGTCAAAGGGGAGGAGAGACCCAGTACTTC

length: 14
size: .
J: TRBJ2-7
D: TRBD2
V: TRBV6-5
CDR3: CASSRTSVSYEQYF
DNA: TGTGCCAGCAGTCGTACTAGCGTGTCCTACGAGCAGTACTTC

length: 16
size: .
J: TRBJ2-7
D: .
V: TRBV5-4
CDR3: CASSFGLGDKGYEQYF
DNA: TGTGCCAGCAGTTTCGGTCTGGGGGACAAAGGATACGAGCAGTACTTC

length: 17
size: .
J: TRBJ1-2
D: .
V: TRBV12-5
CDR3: CASGPFQAGSSWYGYTF
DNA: TGTGCTAGTGGTCCGTTTCAAGCAGGTTCTTCCTGGTATGGCTACACCTTC

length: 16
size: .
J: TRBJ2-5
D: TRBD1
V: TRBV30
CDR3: CAWSGGTGGFQETQYF
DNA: TGTGCCTGGAGTGGTGGGACAGGGGGGTTCCAAGAGACCCAGTACTTC

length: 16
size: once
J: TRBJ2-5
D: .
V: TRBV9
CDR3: CASSVVYVADQETQYF
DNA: TGTGCCAGCAGCGTAGTATATGTGGCAGACCAAGAGACCCAGTACTTC

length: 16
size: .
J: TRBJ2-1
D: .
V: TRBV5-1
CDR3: CASSPWTITSYNEQFF
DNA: TGCGCCAGCAGCCCCTGGACTATTACTTCCTACAATGAGCAGTTCTTC

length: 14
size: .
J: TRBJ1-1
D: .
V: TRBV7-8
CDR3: CASSLRSPNTEAFF
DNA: TGTGCCAGCAGCTTAAGGAGCCCGAACACTGAAGCTTTCTTT